The count of the clone carrying this T cell receptor (beta chain) is one. This entry is derived from a study of blood T cell repertoires in COVID-19. Overall study context: The origin of the acute and convalescent COVID-19 samples was the United States, Italy and Spain. The cDNA or gDNA used as material had been derived from T cells, B-cell-depleted T cells, or PBMCs.

Under the authors' procedure: It was from reference gene primer amplification that nucleated cell counts were estimated. Measured with immunoSEQ multiplex PCR; TCRdb has only the in-frame clones, and not every one. V and J calls and clone size follow that table, whereas D and trimming were derived from the DNA. The sample consists of some 220,000 clones, more than 80% of them appearing once. The germline V gene encodes CDR1 MGHRA and CDR2 YSYEKL. The CDR3 contains 15 residues. The ends were cut back, 4 bases at V and 5 bases at J, with 12 bases in the middle. This chain connects TRBV4-1 to TRBJ1-6; perhaps TRBD1 as D (5 bases). This receptor was obtained from a human donor in a cohort sampled during active COVID-19. The specimen was peripheral blood. The CDR3 sequence is CASSPHGGDNSPLHF. The CDR3 DNA sequence: TGCGCCAGCAGCCCCCACGGAGGGGATAATTCACCCCTCCACTTT.